This TCR beta chain was recovered during a study of T cells in Graves' hyperthyroidism and ophthalmopathy. Diagnosis relied on clinical symptoms, serum thyroxine and TRAb, thyroid ultrasound and orbital computed tomography. PBMCs were derived from more than 8 ml fresh peripheral blood. A few counts support this clonotype. This CDR3 region has 14 residues. Germline V CDR1 and CDR2: SGHRS, YFSETQ. Trimming stripped 4 bases from V and 2 bases from J, with 12 bases between. From RNA transcripts, TCR beta CDR3 regions were amplified. In the first-round RT-PCR of the TCR CDR3, the HTBI primer set was used. TCRdb redid the calling of the multiplex PCR reads with MiXCR, one entry per CDR3 protein. The sample lists under 350,000 distinct CDR3 sequences, about 15% occurring once.

The chain uses TRBV5-1 and TRBJ1-1; no clear D gene. This sequence originates from a woman in her fifties or sixties with Graves' ophthalmopathy. Sequencing was performed on blood. CDR3 sequence reads: CASSTRPLNTEAFF. In DNA, the CDR3 is TGCGCCAGCAGCACCCGGCCGTTAAACACTGAAGCTTTCTTT.